Below, 26 T cell receptor beta chains from the same sample are listed, as sequenced in a study of blood T cell repertoires in COVID-19. Repertoires were generated with immunoSEQ multiplex PCR, while TCRdb's copy carries only in-frame clones and drops some. The data show 100,000 to 150,000 clones, roughly 86% seen once. Sequencing was performed on peripheral blood. These receptors came from a woman in her 70s with COVID-19, enrolled during active disease.

CDR3 loop: CASSYTGTEYGYTF. The CDR3 region has the DNA TGTGCCAGCAGCTATACAGGGACCGAGTATGGCTACACCTTC. The rearrangement joins TRBV6-6 to TRBJ1-2; maybe TRBD1 (6 bases). The CDR3 runs to 14 residues. Between the trimmed V and J ends, which lost 6 bases and 5 bases, there was a span of 16 bases. The germline V gene encodes CDR1 MNHNY and CDR2 SVGAGI (reference sequence).

The J gene is TRBJ1-2, the V gene TRBV3-1 (or the pseudogene TRBV3-2), with D possibly matching TRBD1 (6 bases). Trimming left V 5 bases short and J 2 bases short, with 9 bases between. This CDR3 has 13 amino acids. Germline CDR1 reads LGHDT; CDR2 reads YNNKEL (reference sequence). CDR3 in DNA: TGTGCCAGCAGCTTCCAGGGGAACTATGGCTACACCTTC. Residues: CASSFQGNYGYTF.

The gene calls are TRBV23-1 and TRBJ1-4; 7 nucleotides agree with TRBD1. TRBV23-1 is noted as an ORF with a role that remains uncertain. Trimming at V came to 3 bases and at J to 1 base, leaving 5 bases not matched to a gene. The CDR3 spans 16 residues. The CDR3 coding sequence is TGCGCCAGCAGTCACCCCCGACAGGGAACTAATGAAAAACTGTTTTTT. Its translation is CASSHPRQGTNEKLFF.

The rearrangement joins TRBV5-1 to TRBJ1-1, with a possible D match to TRBD1 (5 bases). Deletions cut 4 bases from V and 11 bases from J, with 18 bases between. CDR1 and CDR2 from the germline V gene are SGHRS and YFSETQ. This CDR3 contains 13 residues. The CDR3 spells CASSTTGFLGAFF. The DNA of the CDR3 is TGCGCCAGCAGCACAACAGGATTTCTAGGGGCTTTCTTT.

The CDR3 here is CASSSQGFGANVLTF. CDR3 sequence (DNA): TGTGCCAGCAGCTCACAGGGTTTTGGGGCCAACGTCCTGACTTTC. The gene calls are TRBV7-9 and TRBJ2-6; D is perhaps TRBD1 (6 bases). The length of the CDR3 is 15 residues. CDR1 is SEHNR and CDR2 is FQNEAQ in the germline V gene (reference sequence). V was cut by 4 bases and J by 3 bases, with 10 bases left in between.

The chain employs TRBV18 and TRBJ2-1; D ambiguous. The CDR3 runs to 11 residues. Germline values: CDR1 KGHSH, CDR2 LQKENI. Between the trimmed V and J ends, which lost 6 bases and 8 bases, there was a span of 8 bases. The CDR3 nucleotides are TGTGCCAGCTCCACGGTCGATGAGCAGTTCTTC. Translated, it gives CASSTVDEQFF.

The V call is TRBV2, the J call TRBJ1-5; possibly TRBD1 for D (6 bases). V was clipped by 4 bases and J by 1 base, with 11 bases between them. Germline CDR1 is SNHLY and CDR2 is FYNNEI. This CDR3 comprises 15 residues. The CDR3 sequence is CASSANRASNQPQHF. The CDR3 DNA reads as TGTGCCAGCAGTGCCAACAGGGCCAGCAATCAGCCCCAGCATTTT.

CDR3 DNA sequence: TGTGCCAGCAGCTTGGGATTGCTAGCGGGGGCCCCACTACGGGACGAGCAGTACTTC. It specifies CASSLGLLAGAPLRDEQYF. The chain couples TRBV11-3 to TRBJ2-7, with 10 bases lining up with TRBD2. From germline, CDR1 is SGHNT and CDR2 YENEEA. This CDR3 comprises 19 residues. J gave up 5 bases and V 3 bases, and 19 bases lay outside the gene matches.

The V gene is TRBV18, the J gene TRBJ1-4; possibly TRBD1 for D (6 bases). This CDR3 region has 16 residues. Germline V lookup: CDR1 KGHSH, CDR2 LQKENI. V lost 3 bases and J 0 bases, leaving 11 bases between the germline ends. The CDR3 sequence: CASSPDRNPTNEKLFF. The CDR3 DNA sequence: TGTGCCAGCTCACCCGACAGGAATCCAACTAATGAAAAACTGTTTTTT.

This chain uses TRBV10-2 with TRBJ2-3; perhaps TRBD1 as D (6 bases). Trimming left V 10 bases short and J 0 bases short, with 11 bases between. There are 13 residues in the CDR3. CDR1 is WSHSY, CDR2 SAAADI, per germline. The CDR3 sequence is CATCGQSTDTQYF. In DNA, the CDR3 is TGCGCCACATGCGGACAGAGCACAGATACGCAGTATTTT.

This sequence joins TRBV24-1 and TRBJ1-2; 10 bases fit TRBD1. The CDR3 runs to 15 residues. From germline, CDR1 is KGHDR and CDR2 SFDVKD. V lost 3 bases and J lost 2; bases outside the gene matches: 2. The CDR3 is CATSDQTGGNYGYTF. CDR3 in DNA: TGTGCCACCAGTGATCAGACAGGGGGCAACTATGGCTACACCTTC.

The chain couples TRBV30 to TRBJ2-6; D is unclear. Deletions cut 1 base from V and 0 bases from J, with 10 bases between. The CDR3 totals 16 residues. Germline values: CDR1 GTSNPN, CDR2 SVGIG (reference sequence). CDR3 nucleotides: TGTGCCTGGAGTGGACCCCAGGACTCTGGGGCCAACGTCCTGACTTTC. Protein product: CAWSGPQDSGANVLTF.

V usage is TRBV3-1 (or the pseudogene TRBV3-2) and J usage is TRBJ1-5; no firm D call. Per germline, CDR1 LGHDT and CDR2 YNNKEL (reference sequence). With 1 base removed from V and 2 bases from J, the gap between germline ends came to 9 bases. The CDR3 contains 15 residues. For the CDR3, the DNA is TGTGCCAGCAGCCAAGGTCTATCGGGCAATCAGCCCCAGCATTTT. It yields the protein CASSQGLSGNQPQHF.

About this clone: Other DNA sequences in the sample encode the same CDR3. The rearrangement links TRBV6-5 to TRBJ1-3, with D possibly matching TRBD1 (6 bases). CDR3 size: 14 residues. Germline V gene lookup returns CDR1 MNHEY and CDR2 SVGAGI. With 6 bases removed from V and 4 bases from J, the gap between germline ends came to 13 bases. CDR3 in DNA: TGTGCCAGCAGGGGAGGGGGTTCAGGAAACACCATATATTTT. Translating it yields CASRGGGSGNTIYF.

The rearrangement links TRBV19 to TRBJ2-5, with 12 bases aligning to TRBD1. This CDR3 is built from 15 residues. V shed 7 bases and J 5 bases; nucleotides not matched to a gene: 8. Germline V gene data show CDR1 as LNHDA and CDR2 as SQIVND (reference sequence). Here the CDR3 DNA reads TGTGCCAGTACCACAAGGGACAGGGGGCTGGAGACCCAGTACTTC. This gives the protein CASTTRDRGLETQYF.

The rearrangement uses TRBV7-2 and TRBJ2-1, with TRBD2 as a possible D gene (6 bases). The ends were cut back, 1 base at V and 3 bases at J, with 13 bases in the middle. The CDR3 runs to 16 residues. Germline V gene sequence: CDR1 SGHTA, CDR2 FQGNSA. CDR3 amino acids: CASSLGLAPNYNEQFF. The CDR3 coding sequence is TGTGCCAGCAGCTTAGGGCTAGCGCCAAACTACAATGAGCAGTTCTTC.

In regard to this clone: The germline gene is not matched at one end of the junction; a read error may be the cause. The rearrangement links TRBV7-7 to TRBJ2-3; D might be TRBD1 (5 bases). The CDR3 sequence is 13 residues long. Germline lookup yields CDR1 SSHAT and CDR2 FNYEAQ (reference sequence). The CDR3 loop reads CASSLDNTDTQYF. The CDR3 DNA follows: TGTGCTAGCAGCCTGGACAACACAGATACGCAGTATTTT.

This clone appeared once. This rearrangement joins TRBV19 to TRBJ1-4; 7 bases map to TRBD1. The CDR3 consists of 15 residues. Germline CDR1 is LNHDA and CDR2 is SQIVND (reference sequence). The junction had 10 bases not matched to a gene; V was cut back by 4 bases and J by 8 bases. The CDR3 DNA is TGTGCCAGTAGTACCACCTCGACAGGGAGCGAAAAACTGTTTTTT. It specifies CASSTTSTGSEKLFF.

J is TRBJ1-2 and V is TRBV19; TRBD1 matches 10 bases. Per germline, CDR1 LNHDA and CDR2 SQIVND (reference sequence). This CDR3 is built from 15 residues. The V segment lost 6 bases and the J segment 6 bases; nucleotides outside the gene matches: 10. The CDR3 sequence is CASSSGQGRMNGYTF. The CDR3 DNA follows: TGTGCCAGTAGCTCGGGACAGGGGAGAATGAATGGCTACACCTTC.

V and J are TRBV5-1 and TRBJ1-3; tentative D call: TRBD1 (6 bases). Trimming removed 1 base from V and 0 bases from J, with 8 bases in between. Germline V gene data show CDR1 as SGHRS and CDR2 as YFSETQ. The CDR3 extends over 15 amino acids. The CDR3 here is CASSLSDSSGNTIYF. The CDR3 bases are TGCGCCAGCAGCTTGTCGGACAGCTCTGGAAACACCATATATTTT.

V usage is TRBV2 and J usage is TRBJ2-7; D call uncertain. This CDR3 has 13 residues. CDR1 is SNHLY, CDR2 FYNNEI, per germline. V was trimmed by 6 bases and J by 4 bases, leaving 13 bases between them. CDR3 loop: CASSGSLGYEQYF. The CDR3 coding sequence is TGTGCCAGCAGCGGGTCCCTCGGGTACGAGCAGTACTTC.

The chain carries TRBV6-4 and TRBJ1-2; 7 bases fit TRBD1. The CDR3 is 15 amino acids. V trimming: 4 bases; J trimming: 2 bases; junction bases outside the gene matches: 7. Germline assignment: CDR1 MRHNA and CDR2 SNTAGT. CDR3 sequence: CASSGEKQGNYGYTF. CDR3 DNA sequence: TGTGCCAGCAGTGGGGAAAAACAGGGGAACTATGGCTACACCTTC.

This clone was detected only a few times. The V gene is TRBV30, the J gene TRBJ1-1; D possibly corresponds to TRBD1 (5 bases). V gave up 4 bases and J gave up 1 base, with 13 bases separating them. This CDR3 spans 14 amino acids. The V gene's germline CDR1 is GTSNPN and CDR2 SVGIG (reference sequence). CDR3 coding DNA: TGTGCCTGGAATCGGGGGAACCGGAACACTGAAGCTTTCTTT. Residues: CAWNRGNRNTEAFF.

V gene TRBV5-1 combines with J gene TRBJ2-1; D might be TRBD2 (6 bases). V gave up 1 base and J gave up 7 bases, with 18 bases separating them. The CDR3 extends over 16 amino acids. Per the germline V gene, CDR1 is SGHRS and CDR2 is YFSETQ. CDR3 nucleotides: TGCGCCAGCAGCTTGAAAGGCGGGGCCACCGGGAATGAGCAGTTCTTC. It encodes CASSLKGGATGNEQFF.

The chain is built from TRBV28 and TRBJ2-5, with 11 nucleotides matching TRBD1. The CDR3 extends over 15 amino acids. Germline V lookup: CDR1 MDHEN, CDR2 SYDVKM. V was pared by 6 bases and J by 4 bases, with 7 bases of the junction left unmatched. CDR3 bases: TGTGCCAGCAGACACGGACAGGGGGCGGGAGAGACCCAGTACTTC. This codes for CASRHGQGAGETQYF. Complete variable domain (other parts from reference TRBV28 and TRBJ2-5): DVKVTQSSRYLVKRTGEKVFLECVQDMDHENMFWYRQDPGLGLRLIYFSYDVKMKEKGDIPEGYSVSREKKERFSLILESASTNQTSMYLCASRHGQGAGETQYFGPGTRLLVL.

The genes are TRBV10-3 and TRBJ2-2, with a possible D match to TRBD1 (5 bases). Germline V gives CDR1 ENHRY, CDR2 SYGVKD. This CDR3 spans 14 amino acids. The V gene lost 7 bases and the J gene lost 6 bases, with 15 bases spanning the gap. Written as DNA, the CDR3 is TGTGCCATCAAGGCAGGGTATGGCCCCGGGGAGCTGTTTTTT. This sequence encodes CAIKAGYGPGELFF.